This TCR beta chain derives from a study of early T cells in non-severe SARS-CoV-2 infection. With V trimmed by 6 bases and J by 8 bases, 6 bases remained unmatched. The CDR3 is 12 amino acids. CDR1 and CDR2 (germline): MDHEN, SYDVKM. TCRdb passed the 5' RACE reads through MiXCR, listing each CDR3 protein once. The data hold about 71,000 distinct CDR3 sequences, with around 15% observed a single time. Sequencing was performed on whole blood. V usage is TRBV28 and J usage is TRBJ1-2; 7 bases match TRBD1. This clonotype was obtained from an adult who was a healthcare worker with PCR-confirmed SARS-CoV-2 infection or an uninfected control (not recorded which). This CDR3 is CASSKGQAGYTF. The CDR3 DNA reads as TGTGCCAGCAGCAAAGGACAGGCGGGCTACACCTTC.